This record covers a single TCR beta chain. No antigen is known for it. The data derive from a study of Ad26.COV2.S vaccination and SARS-CoV-2 variants. Treatment: 15 to 20 received Ad26.COV2.S at low or high dose, single or two shots; about five received placebo; per-sample allocation not given. Day 63 after the first injection of vaccine or placebo was the sampling time. V was cut by 10 bases and J by 8 bases, with 14 bases left in between. The CDR3 covers 12 residues. Germline loops: CDR1 LNHDA, CDR2 SQIVND (reference sequence). Some clones are missing from TCRdb's copy, which holds only in-frame ones; the method was immunoSEQ multiplex PCR. The sample lists around 320,000 clones; around four fifths were seen once. Study findings and constraints: Recipients of vaccine and of placebo showed similar breadth of their non-spike TCR repertoires.

The TCR comes from a person aged 18-65 years who received the Ad26.COV2.S COVID-19 vaccine or a placebo. This chain connects TRBV19 to TRBJ1-4; D is unclear. The source was peripheral blood, collected in a trial of Ad26.COV2.S vaccine versus placebo. CDR3 protein: CATRTEAEKLFF. The CDR3, as DNA: TGTGCCACCAGAACCGAGGCGGAAAAACTGTTTTTT.